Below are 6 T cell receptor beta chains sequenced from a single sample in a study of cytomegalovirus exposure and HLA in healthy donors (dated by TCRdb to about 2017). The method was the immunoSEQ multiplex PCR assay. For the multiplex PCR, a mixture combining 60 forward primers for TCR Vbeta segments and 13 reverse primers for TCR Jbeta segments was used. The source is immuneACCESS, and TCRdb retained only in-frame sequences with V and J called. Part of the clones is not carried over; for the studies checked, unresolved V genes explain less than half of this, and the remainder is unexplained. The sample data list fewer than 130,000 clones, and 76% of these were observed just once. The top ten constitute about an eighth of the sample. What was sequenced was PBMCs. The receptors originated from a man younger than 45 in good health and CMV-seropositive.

The CDR3 bases are TGTGCCACCTCTAGGCCGCCACTCTCACCCCTCCACTTT. Residues: CATSRPPLSPLHF. The V gene is TRBV28, the J gene TRBJ1-6; D gene unclear. V lost 10 bases and J 10 bases, leaving 17 bases between the germline ends. Per the germline V gene, CDR1 is MDHEN and CDR2 is SYDVKM. The CDR3 is made up of 13 amino acids.

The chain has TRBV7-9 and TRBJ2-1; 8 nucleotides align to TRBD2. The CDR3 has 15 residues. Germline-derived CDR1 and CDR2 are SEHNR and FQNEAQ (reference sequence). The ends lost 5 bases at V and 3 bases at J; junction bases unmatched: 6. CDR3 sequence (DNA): TGTGCCAGCAGCCGCGGCCGGGGGGGCTACAATGAGCAGTTCTTC. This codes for CASSRGRGGYNEQFF.

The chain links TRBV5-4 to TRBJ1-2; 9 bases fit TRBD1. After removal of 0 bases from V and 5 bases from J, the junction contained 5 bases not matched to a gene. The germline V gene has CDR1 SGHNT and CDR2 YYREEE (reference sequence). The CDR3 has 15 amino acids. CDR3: CASSLDRGQGYGYTF. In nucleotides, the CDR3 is TGTGCCAGCAGCTTGGACAGGGGGCAAGGGTATGGCTACACCTTC.

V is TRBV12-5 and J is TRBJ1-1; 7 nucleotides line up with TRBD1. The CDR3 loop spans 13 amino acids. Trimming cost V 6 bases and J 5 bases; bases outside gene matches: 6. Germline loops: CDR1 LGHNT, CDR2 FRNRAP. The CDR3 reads CASGQGVGTEAFF. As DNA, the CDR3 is TGTGCTAGTGGCCAGGGGGTAGGGACTGAAGCTTTCTTT.

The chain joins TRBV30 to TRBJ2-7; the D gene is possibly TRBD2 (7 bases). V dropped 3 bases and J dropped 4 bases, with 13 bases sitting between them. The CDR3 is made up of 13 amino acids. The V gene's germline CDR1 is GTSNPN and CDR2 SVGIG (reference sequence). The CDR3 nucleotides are TGTGCCTGGAGGAATGGGGGGGCATACGAGCAGTACTTC. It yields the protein CAWRNGGAYEQYF.

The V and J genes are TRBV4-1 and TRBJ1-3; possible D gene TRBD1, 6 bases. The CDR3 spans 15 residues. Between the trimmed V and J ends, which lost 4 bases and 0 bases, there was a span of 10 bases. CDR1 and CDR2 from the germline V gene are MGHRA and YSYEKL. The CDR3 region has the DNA TGCGCCAGCAGCCCAGGGGACCTCTCTGGAAACACCATATATTTT. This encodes CASSPGDLSGNTIYF.